This entry is about one T cell receptor (beta chain). The data are from a study of T cell changes during pregnancy in multiple sclerosis. The data were produced by immunoSEQ multiplex PCR, yet TCRdb's version contains in-frame clones alone and is incomplete. The repertoire consists of 28,000 or so clones, with 88% occurring once and the leading ten covering less than 10%. The CDR3 sequence is 14 residues long. Trimming removed 6 bases from V and 4 bases from J, with 15 bases in between. Germline-derived CDR1 and CDR2 are MNHEY and SVGAGI. The gene calls are TRBV6-5 and TRBJ1-1; possibly TRBD1 for D (6 bases). Source: CD8+ T cells from peripheral blood mononuclear cells, taken in the second trimester of pregnancy. This receptor was taken from a female donor with multiple sclerosis, enrolled in a pregnancy study. The CDR3 DNA is TGTGCCAGCAGCCACGACATGGGGGCCACTGAAGCTTTCTTT. Translating gives CASSHDMGATEAFF.